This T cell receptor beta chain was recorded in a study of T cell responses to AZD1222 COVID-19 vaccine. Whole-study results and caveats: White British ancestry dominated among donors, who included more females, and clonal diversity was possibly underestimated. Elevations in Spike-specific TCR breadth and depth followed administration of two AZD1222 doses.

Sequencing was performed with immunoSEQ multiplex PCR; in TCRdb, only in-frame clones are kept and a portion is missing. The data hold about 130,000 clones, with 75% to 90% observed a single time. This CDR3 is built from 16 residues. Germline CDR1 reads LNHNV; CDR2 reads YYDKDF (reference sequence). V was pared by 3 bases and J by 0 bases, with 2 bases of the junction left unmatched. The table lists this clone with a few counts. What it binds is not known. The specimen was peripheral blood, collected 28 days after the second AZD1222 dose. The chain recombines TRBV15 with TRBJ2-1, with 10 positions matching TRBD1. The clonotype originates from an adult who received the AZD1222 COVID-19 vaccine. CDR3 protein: CATSSRQGASYNEQFF. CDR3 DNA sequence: TGTGCCACCAGCAGCCGACAGGGGGCCTCCTACAATGAGCAGTTCTTC.